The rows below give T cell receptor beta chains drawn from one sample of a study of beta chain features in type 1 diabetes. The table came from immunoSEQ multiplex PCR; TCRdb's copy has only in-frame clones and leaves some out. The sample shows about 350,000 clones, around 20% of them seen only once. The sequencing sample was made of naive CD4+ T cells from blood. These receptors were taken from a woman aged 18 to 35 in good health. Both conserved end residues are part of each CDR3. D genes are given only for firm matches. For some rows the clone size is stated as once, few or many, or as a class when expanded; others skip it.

CDR3: CAWSVQVQETQYF
DNA: TGTGCCTGGAGTGTACAGGTACAAGAGACCCAGTACTTC
D: .
J: TRBJ2-5
V: TRBV30
size: few

CDR3: CAWSVKSGARDRGRRGTEAFF
DNA: TGTGCCTGGAGTGTAAAGAGTGGGGCCCGGGACAGGGGGCGGCGCGGCACTGAAGCTTTCTTT
D: TRBD1
J: TRBJ1-1
V: TRBV30
size: few

CDR3: CASSQASASGGRETQYF
DNA: TGTGCCAGCAGCCAAGCTAGCGCGAGCGGGGGTAGAGAGACCCAGTACTTC
D: TRBD2
J: TRBJ2-5
V: TRBV4-2
size: few

CDR3: CAIRDREGETQYF
DNA: TGTGCCATCAGGGACAGGGAAGGGGAGACCCAGTACTTC
D: TRBD1
J: TRBJ2-5
V: TRBV10-3
size: few

CDR3: CASSDGQGREQYF
DNA: TGCGCCAGCAGCGATGGACAGGGTAGGGAGCAGTACTTC
D: TRBD1
J: TRBJ2-7
V: TRBV5-1
size: few

CDR3: CASSSGGTAFGYTF
DNA: TGTGCCAGCAGCTCAGGGGGGACGGCCTTTGGCTACACCTTC
D: TRBD1
J: TRBJ1-2
V: TRBV7-9
size: .

CDR3: CASSFGGQAGRNYGYTF
DNA: TGTGCCAGTAGTTTCGGAGGACAGGCGGGAAGAAACTATGGCTACACCTTC
D: TRBD1
J: TRBJ1-2
V: TRBV19
size: few

CDR3: CASSPQSYGYTF
DNA: TGTGCCAGCAGTCCACAGAGCTATGGCTACACCTTC
D: .
J: TRBJ1-2
V: TRBV2
size: few

CDR3: CACQGGNQPQHF
DNA: TGTGCCTGTCAGGGAGGGAATCAGCCCCAGCATTTT
D: .
J: TRBJ1-5
V: TRBV30
size: .

CDR3: CASSGGQVYGYTF
DNA: TGTGCCAGCAGTGGGGGACAGGTCTATGGCTACACCTTC
D: TRBD1
J: TRBJ1-2
V: TRBV25-1
size: .

CDR3: CASSVESAQYF
DNA: TGTGCCAGCAGCGTTGAATCGGCCCAGTACTTC
D: .
J: TRBJ2-5
V: TRBV7-2
size: few

CDR3: CASSTPNRGHYEQYF
DNA: TGTGCCAGCAGCACCCCAAACAGGGGCCACTACGAGCAGTACTTC
D: .
J: TRBJ2-7
V: TRBV21-1
size: few

CDR3: CASSSASGGAYNEQFF
DNA: TGTGCCAGCAGCTCCGCTAGCGGGGGGGCCTACAATGAGCAGTTCTTC
D: TRBD2
J: TRBJ2-1
V: TRBV7-2
size: .

CDR3: CAWRRLAAPDNEQFF
DNA: TGTGCCTGGAGGCGGCTAGCGGCCCCAGACAATGAGCAGTTCTTC
D: TRBD2
J: TRBJ2-1
V: TRBV30
size: few

CDR3: CAWSVGTGNNQPQHF
DNA: TGTGCCTGGAGTGTGGGGACAGGGAACAATCAGCCCCAGCATTTT
D: TRBD1
J: TRBJ1-5
V: TRBV30
size: few

CDR3: CASSPKRAVSYNEQFF
DNA: TGTGCCAGCAGTCCTAAGCGGGCGGTCTCCTACAATGAGCAGTTCTTC
D: .
J: TRBJ2-1
V: TRBV28
size: .

CDR3: CASSPTAYEQYF
DNA: TGTGCCAGCAGCCCTACCGCCTACGAGCAGTACTTC
D: .
J: TRBJ2-7
V: TRBV28
size: few

CDR3: CASSYRYFGTEAFF
DNA: TGTGCCAGCAGTTATCGTTATTTCGGCACTGAAGCTTTCTTT
D: .
J: TRBJ1-1
V: TRBV7-9
size: few

CDR3: CASSPASVAGETQYF
DNA: TGTGCCAGCAGCCCTGCTAGTGTCGCGGGGGAGACCCAGTACTTC
D: .
J: TRBJ2-5
V: TRBV5-4
size: .

CDR3: CASSRRGGTEAFF
DNA: TGTGCCAGCAGCCGACGGGGGGGCACTGAAGCTTTCTTT
D: .
J: TRBJ1-1
V: TRBV7-2
size: few

CDR3: CASSPGTGTNQPQHF
DNA: TGCGCCAGCAGCCCCGGGACAGGGACCAATCAGCCCCAGCATTTT
D: TRBD1
J: TRBJ1-5
V: TRBV5-1
size: .

CDR3: CASSNRLAADTQYF
DNA: TGTGCCAGCAGCAATCGACTAGCAGCAGATACGCAGTATTTT
D: TRBD2
J: TRBJ2-3
V: TRBV7-2
size: few

CDR3: CASSLGRVGYQETQYF
DNA: TGTGCCAGCAGCTTAGGGAGAGTCGGATACCAAGAGACCCAGTACTTC
D: .
J: TRBJ2-5
V: TRBV7-9
size: few

CDR3: CASSPLRDSQETQYF
DNA: TGTGCCAGCAGCCCCCTCCGGGACAGCCAAGAGACCCAGTACTTC
D: TRBD1
J: TRBJ2-5
V: TRBV14
size: few

CDR3: CSVGQGGSTNEKLFF
DNA: TGCAGCGTCGGACAGGGGGGCTCCACTAATGAAAAACTGTTTTTT
D: TRBD1
J: TRBJ1-4
V: TRBV29-1
size: .

CDR3: CASSEGWERSGTDTQYF
DNA: TGCGCCAGCAGCGAAGGTTGGGAGAGGAGTGGCACAGATACGCAGTATTTT
D: .
J: TRBJ2-3
V: TRBV5-1
size: .

CDR3: CASSTPGQGIRTF
DNA: TGTGCCAGCAGTACCCCGGGACAGGGGATTCGGACCTTC
D: TRBD1
J: TRBJ1-2
V: TRBV7-9
size: .

CDR3: CASSSWDRTGELFF
DNA: TGTGCCAGCAGTTCCTGGGACAGGACCGGGGAGCTGTTTTTT
D: TRBD1
J: TRBJ2-2
V: TRBV27
size: few

CDR3: CASRGQGEGEQYF
DNA: TGTGCCAGCAGAGGACAGGGAGAAGGCGAGCAGTACTTC
D: TRBD1
J: TRBJ2-7
V: TRBV28
size: .

CDR3: CASSFRTSGTDTQYF
DNA: TGTGCCAGCAGTTTTCGGACTAGCGGCACAGATACGCAGTATTTT
D: TRBD2
J: TRBJ2-3
V: TRBV27
size: .

CDR3: CASSYWDGQAQYF
DNA: TGTGCCAGCAGTTACTGGGATGGACAGGCCCAGTACTTC
D: TRBD1
J: TRBJ2-5
V: TRBV6-5
size: .

CDR3: CASSVGDRIGTEAFF
DNA: TGTGCCAGCAGCGTAGGGGACAGGATAGGCACTGAAGCTTTCTTT
D: TRBD1
J: TRBJ1-1
V: TRBV9
size: few

CDR3: CASSLPGINTEAFF
DNA: TGTGCCAGCAGCCTTCCGGGGATAAACACTGAAGCTTTCTTT
D: .
J: TRBJ1-1
V: TRBV13
size: few

CDR3: CAWSVGQSLTDTQYF
DNA: TGTGCCTGGAGTGTGGGGCAGTCTCTCACAGATACGCAGTATTTT
D: .
J: TRBJ2-3
V: TRBV30
size: .

CDR3: CASRSSGTVGYNEQFF
DNA: TGCGCCAGCAGGTCGAGCGGGACGGTCGGATACAATGAGCAGTTCTTC
D: TRBD2
J: TRBJ2-1
V: TRBV5-1
size: .

CDR3: CASKNRLTYEQYF
DNA: TGTGCCAGCAAGAACAGGCTTACCTACGAGCAGTACTTC
D: .
J: TRBJ2-7
V: TRBV25-1
size: .

CDR3: CASSFGGIVGEQFF
DNA: TGCGCCAGCAGCTTCGGAGGGATTGTTGGTGAGCAGTTCTTC
D: .
J: TRBJ2-1
V: TRBV5-1
size: few

CDR3: CASSPQRGGTGELFF
DNA: TGTGCCAGCAGCCCCCAGCGGGGTGGAACCGGGGAGCTGTTTTTT
D: TRBD2
J: TRBJ2-2
V: TRBV9
size: .

CDR3: CASSYSGGADSNEQFF
DNA: TGTGCCAGCAGTTATAGTGGGGGAGCGGACAGCAATGAGCAGTTCTTC
D: .
J: TRBJ2-1
V: TRBV6-6
size: .

CDR3: CASSLEASGVYEQYF
DNA: TGCGCCAGCAGCTTGGAGGCTAGCGGGGTCTACGAGCAGTACTTC
D: TRBD2
J: TRBJ2-7
V: TRBV5-1
size: few

CDR3: CASSPVNEQFF
DNA: TGTGCCAGCAGCCCCGTCAATGAGCAGTTCTTC
D: .
J: TRBJ2-1
V: TRBV7-9
size: .

CDR3: CASSPSVTRFTSTDTQYF
DNA: TGTGCCAGCAGCCCAAGCGTCACGCGCTTCACAAGCACAGATACGCAGTATTTT
D: .
J: TRBJ2-3
V: TRBV7-9
size: .

CDR3: CASSSARSEKLFF
DNA: TGTGCCAGCAGCTCTGCTCGGAGTGAAAAACTGTTTTTT
D: .
J: TRBJ1-4
V: TRBV7-2
size: few

CDR3: CASSLTTGDGYTF
DNA: TGTGCCAGCAGCTTAACGACAGGGGACGGCTACACCTTC
D: TRBD1
J: TRBJ1-2
V: TRBV5-4
size: .

CDR3: CASSFLGASGYTF
DNA: TGTGCCAGCAGCTTCCTAGGGGCGTCCGGCTACACCTTC
D: .
J: TRBJ1-2
V: TRBV5-4
size: .

CDR3: CASSTQGYDGNTIYF
DNA: TGTGCCAGCAGCACCCAGGGTTATGATGGAAACACCATATATTTT
D: .
J: TRBJ1-3
V: TRBV9
size: .

CDR3: CAWSVPAGAFF
DNA: TGTGCCTGGAGTGTACCCGCGGGGGCTTTCTTT
D: .
J: TRBJ1-1
V: TRBV30
size: .

CDR3: CASSFGTDTQYF
DNA: TGTGCCAGCAGCTTCGGTACAGATACGCAGTATTTT
D: .
J: TRBJ2-3
V: TRBV5-4
size: .

CDR3: CASSQDRRYGEKLFF
DNA: TGCGCCAGCAGCCAAGATCGGCGGTATGGTGAAAAACTGTTTTTT
D: .
J: TRBJ1-4
V: TRBV4-1
size: .

CDR3: CAWSRRLKNTEAFF
DNA: TGTGCCTGGAGTAGGAGGTTAAAGAACACTGAAGCTTTCTTT
D: .
J: TRBJ1-1
V: TRBV30
size: few

CDR3: CASSLDVQDEQFF
DNA: TGTGCCAGCAGCTTAGACGTTCAGGATGAGCAGTTCTTC
D: .
J: TRBJ2-1
V: TRBV7-2
size: few

CDR3: CASSLVGSGGFQETQYF
DNA: TGTGCCAGCAGCTTGGTAGGCAGCGGGGGGTTCCAAGAGACCCAGTACTTC
D: TRBD2
J: TRBJ2-5
V: TRBV5-4
size: .

CDR3: CASSGGSDLSSYNEQFF
DNA: TGTGCCAGTAGTGGTGGCAGCGATCTGAGCTCCTACAATGAGCAGTTCTTC
D: .
J: TRBJ2-1
V: TRBV19
size: .

CDR3: CASSLQGLNTEAFF
DNA: TGTGCCAGCAGCTTACAGGGATTGAACACTGAAGCTTTCTTT
D: .
J: TRBJ1-1
V: TRBV7-3
size: few